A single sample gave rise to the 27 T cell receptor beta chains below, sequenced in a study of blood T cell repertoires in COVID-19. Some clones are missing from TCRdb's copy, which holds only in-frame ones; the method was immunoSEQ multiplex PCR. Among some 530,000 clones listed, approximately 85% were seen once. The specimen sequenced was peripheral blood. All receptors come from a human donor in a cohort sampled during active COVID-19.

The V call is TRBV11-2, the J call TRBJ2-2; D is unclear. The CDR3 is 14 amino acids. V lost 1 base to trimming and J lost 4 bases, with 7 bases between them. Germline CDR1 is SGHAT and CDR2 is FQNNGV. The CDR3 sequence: CASSLGQITGELFF. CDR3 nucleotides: TGTGCCAGCAGCTTAGGGCAGATCACCGGGGAGCTGTTTTTT.

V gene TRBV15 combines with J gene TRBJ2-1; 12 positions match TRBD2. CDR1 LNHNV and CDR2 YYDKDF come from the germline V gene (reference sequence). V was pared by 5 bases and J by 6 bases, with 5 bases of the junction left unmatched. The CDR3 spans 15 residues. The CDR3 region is CATSLTSGRFNEQFF. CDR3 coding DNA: TGTGCCACCAGCTTAACTAGCGGGAGGTTCAATGAGCAGTTCTTC. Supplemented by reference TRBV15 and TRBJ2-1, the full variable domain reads DAMVIQNPRYQVTQFGKPVTLSCSQTLNHNVMYWYQQKSSQAPKLLFHYYDKDFNNEADTPDNFQSRRPNTSFCFLDIRSPGLGDTAMYLCATSLTSGRFNEQFFGPGTRLTVL.

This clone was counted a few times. Written as DNA, the CDR3 is TGTGCCAGCAGCCAAGAACAGAAGACCCAGTACTTC. Protein: CASSQEQKTQYF. The chain combines TRBV3-1 (or the pseudogene TRBV3-2) with TRBJ2-5; D gene unclear. V was pared by 0 bases and J by 6 bases, with 5 bases between. The CDR3 has 12 amino acids. Germline values: CDR1 LGHDT, CDR2 YNNKEL (reference sequence).

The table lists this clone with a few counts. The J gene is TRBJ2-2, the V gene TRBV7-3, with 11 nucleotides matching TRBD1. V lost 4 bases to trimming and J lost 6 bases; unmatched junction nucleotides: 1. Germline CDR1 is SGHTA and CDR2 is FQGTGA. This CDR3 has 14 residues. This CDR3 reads CASSSGQGAGELFF. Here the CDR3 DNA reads TGTGCCAGCAGCTCGGGACAGGGGGCCGGGGAGCTGTTTTTT. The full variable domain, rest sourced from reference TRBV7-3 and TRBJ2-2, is GAGVSQTPSNKVTEKGKYVELRCDPISGHTALYWYRQSLGQGPEFLIYFQGTGAADDSGLPNDRFFAVRPEGSVSTLKIQRTERGDSAVYLCASSSGQGAGELFFGEGSRLTVL.

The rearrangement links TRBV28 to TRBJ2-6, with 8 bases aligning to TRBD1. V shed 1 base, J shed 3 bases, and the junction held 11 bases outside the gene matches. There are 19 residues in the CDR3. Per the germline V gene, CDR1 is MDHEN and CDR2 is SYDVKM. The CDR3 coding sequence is TGTGCCAGCAGTTTATATGGCAGGGGGCGCAACTATGGGGCCAACGTCCTGACTTTC. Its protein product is CASSLYGRGRNYGANVLTF.

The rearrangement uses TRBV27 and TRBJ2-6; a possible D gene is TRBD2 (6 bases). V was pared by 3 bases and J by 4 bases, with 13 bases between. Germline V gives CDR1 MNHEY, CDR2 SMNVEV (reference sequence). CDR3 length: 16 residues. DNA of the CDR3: TGTGCCAGCAGTTTCGAGACTAGTGCGGGGGCCAACGTCCTGACTTTC. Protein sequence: CASSFETSAGANVLTF.

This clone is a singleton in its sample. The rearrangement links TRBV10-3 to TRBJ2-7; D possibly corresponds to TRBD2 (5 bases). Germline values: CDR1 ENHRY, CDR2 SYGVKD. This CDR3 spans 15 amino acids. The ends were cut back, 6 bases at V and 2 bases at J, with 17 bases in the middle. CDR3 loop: CAIRPLASSPYEQYF. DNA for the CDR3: TGTGCCATCAGGCCGCTAGCCTCATCCCCCTACGAGCAGTACTTC.

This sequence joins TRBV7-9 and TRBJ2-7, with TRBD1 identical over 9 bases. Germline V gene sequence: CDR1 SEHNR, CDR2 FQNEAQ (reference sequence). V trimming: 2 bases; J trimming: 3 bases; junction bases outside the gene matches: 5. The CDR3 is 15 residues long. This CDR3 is CASSLTDRGNYEQYF. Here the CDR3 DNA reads TGTGCCAGCAGCTTAACGGACAGGGGAAACTACGAGCAGTACTTC.

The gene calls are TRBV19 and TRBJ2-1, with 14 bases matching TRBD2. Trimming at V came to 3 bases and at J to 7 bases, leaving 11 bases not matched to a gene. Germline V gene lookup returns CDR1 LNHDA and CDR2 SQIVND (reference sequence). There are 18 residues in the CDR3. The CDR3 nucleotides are TGTGCCAGTAGTATTCAGCGACTAGCGGGAGGGCCGGTAAATGAGCAGTTCTTC. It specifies CASSIQRLAGGPVNEQFF.

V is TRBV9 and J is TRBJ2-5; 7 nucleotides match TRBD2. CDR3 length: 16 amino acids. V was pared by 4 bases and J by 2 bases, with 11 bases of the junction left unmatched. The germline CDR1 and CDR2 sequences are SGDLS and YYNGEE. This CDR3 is CASSLSPAGEQETQYF. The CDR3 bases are TGTGCCAGCAGCCTCTCACCCGCGGGGGAACAAGAGACCCAGTACTTC.

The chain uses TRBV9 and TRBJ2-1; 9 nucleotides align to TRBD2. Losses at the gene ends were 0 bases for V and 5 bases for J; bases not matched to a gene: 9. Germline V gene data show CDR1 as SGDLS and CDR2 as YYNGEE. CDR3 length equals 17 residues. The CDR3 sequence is CASSVDAGGPRNNEQFF. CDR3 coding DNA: TGTGCCAGCAGCGTAGATGCGGGAGGGCCGAGGAACAATGAGCAGTTCTTC. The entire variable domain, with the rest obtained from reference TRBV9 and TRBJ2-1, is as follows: DSGVTQTPKHLITATGQRVTLRCSPRSGDLSVYWYQQSLDQGLQFLIQYYNGEERAKGNILERFSAQQFPDLHSELNLSSLELGDSALYFCASSVDAGGPRNNEQFFGPGTRLTVL.

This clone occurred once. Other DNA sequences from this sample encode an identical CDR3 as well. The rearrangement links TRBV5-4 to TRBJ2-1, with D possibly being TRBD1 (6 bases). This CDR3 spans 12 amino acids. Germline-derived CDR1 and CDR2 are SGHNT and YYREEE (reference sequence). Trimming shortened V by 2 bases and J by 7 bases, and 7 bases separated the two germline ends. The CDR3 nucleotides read TGTGCCAGCAGCTTCCAGGGGAATGAGCAGTTCTTC. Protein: CASSFQGNEQFF. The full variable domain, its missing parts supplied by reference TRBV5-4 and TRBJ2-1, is ETGVTQSPTHLIKTRGQQVTLRCSSQSGHNTVSWYQQALGQGPQFIFQYYREEENGRGNFPPRFSGLQFPNYSSELNVNALELDDSALYLCASSFQGNEQFFGPGTRLTVL.

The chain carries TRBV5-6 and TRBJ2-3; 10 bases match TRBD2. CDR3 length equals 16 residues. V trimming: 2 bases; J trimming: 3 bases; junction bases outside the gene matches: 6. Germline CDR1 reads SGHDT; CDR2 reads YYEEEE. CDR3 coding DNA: TGTGCCAGCAGCTTCCCTAGCGGGAGCGGGACAGATACGCAGTATTTT. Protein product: CASSFPSGSGTDTQYF.

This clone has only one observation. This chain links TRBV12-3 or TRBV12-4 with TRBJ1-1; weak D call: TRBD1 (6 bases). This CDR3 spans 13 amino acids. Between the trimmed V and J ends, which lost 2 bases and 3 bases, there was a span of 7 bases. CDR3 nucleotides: TGTGCCAGCAGTTTACACAGGGACACTGAAGCTTTCTTT. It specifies CASSLHRDTEAFF.

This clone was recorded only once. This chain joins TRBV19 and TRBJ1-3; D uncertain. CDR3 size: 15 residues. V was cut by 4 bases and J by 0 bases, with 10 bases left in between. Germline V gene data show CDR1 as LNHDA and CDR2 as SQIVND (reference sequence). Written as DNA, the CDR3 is TGTGCCAGTAGTAGCGGGAGTGTCTCTGGAAACACCATATATTTT. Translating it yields CASSSGSVSGNTIYF.

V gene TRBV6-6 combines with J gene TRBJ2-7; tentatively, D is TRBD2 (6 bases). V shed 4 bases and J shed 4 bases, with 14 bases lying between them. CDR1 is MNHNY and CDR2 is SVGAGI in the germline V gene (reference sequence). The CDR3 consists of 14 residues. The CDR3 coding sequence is TGTGCCAGCAGTTTGGGACTCAACAGTTACGAGCAGTACTTC. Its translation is CASSLGLNSYEQYF.

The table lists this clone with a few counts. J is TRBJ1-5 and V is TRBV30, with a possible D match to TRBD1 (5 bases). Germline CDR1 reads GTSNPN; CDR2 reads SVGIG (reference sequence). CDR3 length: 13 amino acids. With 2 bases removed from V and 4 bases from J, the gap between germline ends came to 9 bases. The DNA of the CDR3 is TGTGCCTGGAGTACTCAGGGAAATCAGCCCCAGCATTTT. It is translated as CAWSTQGNQPQHF. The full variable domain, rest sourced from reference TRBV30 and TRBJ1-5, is SQTIHQWPATLVQPVGSPLSLECTVEGTSNPNLYWYRQAAGRGLQLLFYSVGIGQISSEVPQNLSASRPQDRQFILSSKKLLLSDSGFYLCAWSTQGNQPQHFGDGTRLSIL.

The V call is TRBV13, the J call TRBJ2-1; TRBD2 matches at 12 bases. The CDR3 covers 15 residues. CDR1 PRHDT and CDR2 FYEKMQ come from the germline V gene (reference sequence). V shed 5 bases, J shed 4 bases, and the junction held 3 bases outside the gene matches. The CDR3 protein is CASSRTSGRYNEQFF. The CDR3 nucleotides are TGTGCCAGCAGCCGTACTAGCGGGAGGTACAATGAGCAGTTCTTC.

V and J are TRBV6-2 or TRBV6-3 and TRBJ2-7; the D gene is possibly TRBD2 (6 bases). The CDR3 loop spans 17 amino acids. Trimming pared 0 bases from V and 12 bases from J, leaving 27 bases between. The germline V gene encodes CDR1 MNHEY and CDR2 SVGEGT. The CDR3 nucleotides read TGTGCCAGCAGTTACTCGGTAGCGGAGAACTACGAGCAATACTTGTACTTC. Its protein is CASSYSVAENYEQYLYF.

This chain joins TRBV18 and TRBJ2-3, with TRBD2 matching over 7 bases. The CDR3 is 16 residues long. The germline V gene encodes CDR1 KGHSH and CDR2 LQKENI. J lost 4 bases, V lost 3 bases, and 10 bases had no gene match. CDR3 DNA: TGTGCCAGCTCACCCATTCGGGAGGTCCCCTCAGATACGCAGTATTTT. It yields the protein CASSPIREVPSDTQYF. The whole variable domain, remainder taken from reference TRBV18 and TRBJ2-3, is NAGVMQNPRHLVRRRGQEARLRCSPMKGHSHVYWYRQLPEEGLKFMVYLQKENIIDESGMPKERFSAEFPKEGPSILRIQQVVRGDSAAYFCASSPIREVPSDTQYFGPGTRLTVL.

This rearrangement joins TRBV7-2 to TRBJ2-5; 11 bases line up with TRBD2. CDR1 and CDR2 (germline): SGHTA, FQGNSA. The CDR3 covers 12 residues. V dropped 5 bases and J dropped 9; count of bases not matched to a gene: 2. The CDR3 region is CASSLLAGAQYF. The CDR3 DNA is TGTGCCAGCAGCCTACTAGCGGGGGCCCAGTACTTC.

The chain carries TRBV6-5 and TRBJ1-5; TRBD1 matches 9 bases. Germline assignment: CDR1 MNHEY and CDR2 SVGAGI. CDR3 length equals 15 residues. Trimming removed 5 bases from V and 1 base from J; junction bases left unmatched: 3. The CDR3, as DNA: TGTGCCAGCAGTCCCGGGACAGGGAGCAATCAGCCCCAGCATTTT. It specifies CASSPGTGSNQPQHF.

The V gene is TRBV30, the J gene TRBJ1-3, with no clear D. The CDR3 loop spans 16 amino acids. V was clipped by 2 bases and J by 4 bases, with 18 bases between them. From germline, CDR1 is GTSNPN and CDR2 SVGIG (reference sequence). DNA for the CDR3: TGTGCCTGGAGTCCGAGTGTACTCGGGTTCGGAAACACCATATATTTT. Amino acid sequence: CAWSPSVLGFGNTIYF.

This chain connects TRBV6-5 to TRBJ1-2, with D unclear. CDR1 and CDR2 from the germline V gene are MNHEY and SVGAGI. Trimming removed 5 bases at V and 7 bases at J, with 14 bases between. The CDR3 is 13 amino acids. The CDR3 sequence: CASSNSAGGGYTF. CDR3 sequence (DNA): TGTGCCAGCAGTAACAGTGCCGGAGGTGGCTACACCTTC.

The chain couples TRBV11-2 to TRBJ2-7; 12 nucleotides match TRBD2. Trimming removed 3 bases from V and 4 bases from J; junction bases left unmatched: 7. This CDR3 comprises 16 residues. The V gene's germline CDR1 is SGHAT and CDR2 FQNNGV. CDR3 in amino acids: CASSLALAGGGYEQYF. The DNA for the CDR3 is TGTGCCAGCAGCTTGGCCCTAGCGGGAGGGGGATACGAGCAGTACTTC.

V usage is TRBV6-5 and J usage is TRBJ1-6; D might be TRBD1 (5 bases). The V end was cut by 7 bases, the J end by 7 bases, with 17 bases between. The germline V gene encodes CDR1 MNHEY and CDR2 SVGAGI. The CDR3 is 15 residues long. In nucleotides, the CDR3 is TGTGCCAGCATCTTAACCGGGGACTACAATTCACCCCTCCACTTT. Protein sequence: CASILTGDYNSPLHF.

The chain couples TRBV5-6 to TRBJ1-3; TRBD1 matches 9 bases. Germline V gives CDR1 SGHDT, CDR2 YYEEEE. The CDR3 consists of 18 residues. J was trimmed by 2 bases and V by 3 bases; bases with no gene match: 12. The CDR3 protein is CASSWRSGQGVTGNTIYF. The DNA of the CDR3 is TGTGCCAGCAGCTGGCGATCGGGACAGGGAGTCACTGGAAACACCATATATTTT.